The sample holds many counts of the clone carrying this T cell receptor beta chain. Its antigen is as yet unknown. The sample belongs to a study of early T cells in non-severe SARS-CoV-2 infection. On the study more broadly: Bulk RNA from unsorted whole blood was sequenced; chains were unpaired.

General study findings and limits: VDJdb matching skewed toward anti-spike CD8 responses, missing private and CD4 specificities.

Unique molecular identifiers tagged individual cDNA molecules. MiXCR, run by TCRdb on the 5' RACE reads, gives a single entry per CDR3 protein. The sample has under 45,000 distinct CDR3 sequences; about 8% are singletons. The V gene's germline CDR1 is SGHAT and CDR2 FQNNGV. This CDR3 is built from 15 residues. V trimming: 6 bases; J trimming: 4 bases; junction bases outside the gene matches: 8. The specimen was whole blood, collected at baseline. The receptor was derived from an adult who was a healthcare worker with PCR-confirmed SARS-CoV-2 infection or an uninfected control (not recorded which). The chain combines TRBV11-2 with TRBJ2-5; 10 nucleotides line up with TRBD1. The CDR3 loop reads CASRRPGQGRETQYF. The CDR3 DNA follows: TGTGCCAGCAGAAGACCGGGACAGGGGAGAGAGACCCAGTACTTC.